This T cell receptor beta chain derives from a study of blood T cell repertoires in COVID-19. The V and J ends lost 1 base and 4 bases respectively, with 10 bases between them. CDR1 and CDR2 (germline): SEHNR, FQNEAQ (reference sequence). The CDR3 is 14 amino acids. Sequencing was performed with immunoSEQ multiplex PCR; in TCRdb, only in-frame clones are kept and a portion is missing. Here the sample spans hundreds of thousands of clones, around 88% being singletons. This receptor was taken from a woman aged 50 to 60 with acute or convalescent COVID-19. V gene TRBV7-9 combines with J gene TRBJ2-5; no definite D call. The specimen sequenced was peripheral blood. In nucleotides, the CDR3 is TGTGCCAGCAGCTTAGGGCTTGTCGTAGAGACCCAGTACTTC. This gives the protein CASSLGLVVETQYF.